These 14 T cell receptor beta chains originate from one sample sequenced in a study of CD8 T cell repertoires and HIV-1 epitope variants. Produced via immunoSEQ multiplex PCR; TCRdb's table is partial and in-frame only. Of tens of thousands of clones listed, approximately 70% are singletons. The sequenced sample was uncultured baseline CD8+ T cells from peripheral blood mononuclear cells (PBMCs). These TCRs come from a male donor with HIV.

This rearrangement joins TRBV19 to TRBJ2-2; 9 nucleotides match TRBD2. Losses at the gene ends were 5 bases for V and 4 bases for J; bases not matched to a gene: 5. The V gene's germline CDR1 is LNHDA and CDR2 SQIVND (reference sequence). There are 15 residues in the CDR3. CDR3 nucleotides: TGTGCCAGTAGTTTTCAACTAGCGGGCACCGGGGAGCTGTTTTTT. It translates to CASSFQLAGTGELFF.

The chain joins TRBV19 to TRBJ2-5; perhaps TRBD2 as D (6 bases). The CDR3 contains 14 residues. The germline gives CDR1 LNHDA, CDR2 SQIVND (reference sequence). Trimming removed 2 bases at V and 5 bases at J, with 12 bases between. The DNA of the CDR3 is TGTGCCAGTAGTATAACGGCAGGGAGGGAGACCCAGTACTTC. This encodes CASSITAGRETQYF.

This clone has more than one count but fewer than ten. DNA for the CDR3: TGCGCCAGCAGCTTGGCGGGACAGGGATGGACTGAAGCTTTCTTT. Its translation is CASSLAGQGWTEAFF. The V call is TRBV5-1, the J call TRBJ1-1; the match to TRBD1 covers 9 bases. The ends lost 0 bases at V and 5 bases at J; junction bases unmatched: 5. This CDR3 comprises 15 residues. Per germline, CDR1 SGHRS and CDR2 YFSETQ.

V is TRBV9 and J is TRBJ2-7; D perhaps matches TRBD1 (6 bases). The CDR3 consists of 11 residues. CDR1 SGDLS and CDR2 YYNGEE come from the germline V gene. V was pared by 0 bases and J by 10 bases, with 8 bases between. CDR3 in amino acids: CASSVGDIQYF. CDR3 in DNA: TGTGCCAGCAGCGTAGGGGACATACAGTACTTC.

This sequence joins TRBV7-2 and TRBJ1-2; tentative D call: TRBD1 (5 bases). The CDR3 runs to 14 residues. Germline assignment: CDR1 SGHTA and CDR2 FQGNSA. Trimming removed 5 bases at V and 1 base at J, with 11 bases between. The CDR3, as DNA: TGTGCCAGCAGCCAACTAAGGGGTAACTATGGCTACACCTTC. Its translation: CASSQLRGNYGYTF.

The rearrangement joins TRBV7-8 to TRBJ2-5; the match to TRBD2 covers 8 bases. The CDR3 extends over 17 amino acids. Germline V gene data show CDR1 as SGHVS and CDR2 as FQNEAQ. With 1 base clipped from V and 5 bases from J, the junction kept 12 bases outside the gene matches. The CDR3 reads CASSLGVSGDLTETQYF. The CDR3 DNA reads TGTGCCAGCAGCTTAGGGGTTAGCGGGGACCTTACGGAGACCCAGTACTTC.

This chain joins TRBV15 and TRBJ2-1; possible D gene TRBD2, 6 bases. The V and J ends lost 0 bases and 8 bases respectively, with 11 bases between them. Germline loops: CDR1 LNHNV, CDR2 YYDKDF (reference sequence). The CDR3 extends over 14 amino acids. CDR3 in DNA: TGTGCCACCAGCAGAGAGGGAGGAAACGATGAGCAGTTCTTC. Its translation is CATSREGGNDEQFF.

The V gene is TRBV10-3, the J gene TRBJ2-7; a possible D gene is TRBD1 (5 bases). The CDR3 has 15 amino acids. Trimming pared 2 bases from V and 0 bases from J, leaving 11 bases between. In germline, CDR1 is ENHRY, CDR2 SYGVKD. DNA of the CDR3: TGTGCCATCAGTGAGGCCCTAGACAGCTCCTACGAGCAGTACTTC. Residues: CAISEALDSSYEQYF.

This chain links TRBV6-6 with TRBJ1-1; D gene unclear. Germline assignment: CDR1 MNHNY and CDR2 SVGAGI (reference sequence). CDR3 length equals 16 residues. Trimming stripped 0 bases from V and 4 bases from J, with 15 bases between. CDR3 in amino acids: CASSYSGPVGITEAFF. The CDR3 DNA reads TGTGCCAGCAGTTACTCCGGCCCTGTGGGGATCACTGAAGCTTTCTTT.

This clone was detected only a few times. CDR3 amino acids: CASTLGGLYGYTF. The CDR3 DNA reads TGTGCCAGCACCCTGGGGGGTCTCTATGGCTACACCTTC. The chain is built from TRBV28 and TRBJ1-2, with a weak D call TRBD1 (5 bases). The V end was cut by 7 bases, the J end by 4 bases, with 13 bases between. The CDR3 is 13 amino acids. Germline V CDR1 and CDR2: MDHEN, SYDVKM.

The chain couples TRBV18 to TRBJ2-2; D is perhaps TRBD1 (6 bases). The CDR3 is 17 amino acids. Trimming removed 3 bases from V and 1 base from J, with 15 bases in between. Germline CDR1 reads KGHSH; CDR2 reads LQKENI. For the CDR3, the DNA is TGTGCCAGCTCACCGATTTGGGGGCCGATGAACACCGGGGAGCTGTTTTTT. It is translated as CASSPIWGPMNTGELFF.

The V call is TRBV6-5, the J call TRBJ2-3; 7 bases align to TRBD2. This CDR3 has 14 residues. V gave up 1 base and J gave up 5 bases; unmatched junction bases: 3. Germline loops: CDR1 MNHEY, CDR2 SVGAGI. CDR3 bases: TGTGCCAGCAGTTACTACCGGGGGGAAGATACGCAGTATTTT. Translating it yields CASSYYRGEDTQYF.

V gene TRBV28 combines with J gene TRBJ1-2; 8 bases are shared with TRBD1. V lost 4 bases, J lost 8 bases, and 9 bases stayed unmatched. Germline V gene data show CDR1 as MDHEN and CDR2 as SYDVKM. This CDR3 comprises 14 residues. Here the CDR3 reads CASSSGQGVGGYTF. CDR3 sequence (DNA): TGTGCCAGCAGTTCCGGACAGGGAGTGGGAGGCTACACCTTC.

This chain links TRBV19 with TRBJ2-5, with D perhaps matching TRBD1 or TRBD2 (5 bases each). Trimming removed 10 bases from V and 5 bases from J, with 17 bases in between. CDR1 is LNHDA, CDR2 SQIVND, per germline (reference sequence). The CDR3 totals 13 residues. In nucleotides, the CDR3 is TGTGCCACGGGGCAAGTCCGGGGTGAGACCCAGTACTTC. Translated: CATGQVRGETQYF.